This T cell receptor beta chain was documented in a study of blood T cell repertoires in COVID-19. In the study overall: Samples taken during acute and convalescent COVID-19 were collected in the United States, Italy and Spain.

Only one count was recorded for this clone. Original processing methods: Amplification of reference gene primers provided the estimated nucleated cell counts. Generated by immunoSEQ multiplex PCR, the TCRdb table keeps only in-frame clones and is missing some. That table supplies the V and J calls and clone size; D and trimming were determined from the DNA. This sample carries a few hundred thousand clones, 75% to 90% of them seen once, and the ten largest clones take 6.3%. Germline loops: CDR1 SGHAT, CDR2 FQDESV (reference sequence). There are 11 residues in the CDR3. Trimming removed 4 bases at V and 6 bases at J, with 7 bases between.

The sequenced material came from peripheral blood. This sequence was found in a woman between 50 and 59 years old with COVID-19, enrolled during active disease. This chain connects TRBV11-1 to TRBJ2-7; tentative D call: TRBD2 (6 bases). The CDR3 DNA is TGTGCCAGCAGCTCGGGGGTCGAGCAGTACTTC. As protein: CASSSGVEQYF.